This entry lists 29 T cell receptor beta chains sequenced from one sample in a study of blood T cells in healthy people across ages. Then a second PCR, running about 6 to 11 cycles, was carried out with a sample-barcoded 5' primer and a J-beta primer mix. In TCRdb, the 5' RACE reads were re-called with MiXCR into one record per CDR3 protein. This table has some 1.4 million distinct CDR3 sequences, about 40% appearing once. Sequencing used blood. The receptors come from a woman between 18 and 29 years old in good health.

The chain employs TRBV2 and TRBJ2-5; D unresolved. Trimming cost V 4 bases and J 3 bases, with 9 bases left between them. The CDR3 length is 13 residues. CDR1 and CDR2 (germline): SNHLY, FYNNEI. The CDR3 nucleotides are TGTGCCAGCAGTGGTGGGTCCAAAGAGACCCAGTACTTC. Translating gives CASSGGSKETQYF.

CDR3 in amino acids: CASSHGRLDNSPLHF. The CDR3 nucleotides read TGTGCCAGCAGCCACGGACGTCTAGATAATTCACCCCTCCACTTT. V is TRBV3-1 and J is TRBJ1-6; unclear D gene. V lost 3 bases and J lost 5, with 11 bases in between. CDR1 and CDR2 from the germline V gene are LGHDT and YNNKEL (reference sequence). The CDR3 totals 15 residues.

This clonotype was observed a handful of times. The rearrangement uses TRBV5-1 and TRBJ2-6, with 7 bases aligning to TRBD1. Germline lookup yields CDR1 SGHRS and CDR2 YFSETQ. J gave up 1 base and V 4 bases, and 8 bases lay outside the gene matches. The CDR3 runs 17 residues. The CDR3 here is CASSTGTAASGANVLTF. In DNA form, the CDR3 reads TGCGCCAGCAGCACCGGGACAGCAGCTTCTGGGGCCAACGTCCTGACTTTC.

The J gene is TRBJ1-2, the V gene TRBV14; no reliable D call. The V end lost 0 bases, the J end lost 6 bases, and 8 bases lay between the germline ends. Germline V gene sequence: CDR1 SGHDN, CDR2 FVKESK. This CDR3 has 13 amino acids. For the CDR3, the DNA is TGTGCCAGCAGCCAAGACCCGCGCGATGGCTACACCTTC. Its protein product is CASSQDPRDGYTF. The whole variable domain, remainder taken from reference TRBV14 and TRBJ1-2, is EAGVTQFPSHSVIEKGQTVTLRCDPISGHDNLYWYRRVMGKEIKFLLHFVKESKQDESGMPNNRFLAERTGGTYSTLKVQPAELEDSGVYFCASSQDPRDGYTFGSGTRLTVV.

Worth noting for this clonotype: A much larger clone lies a single base off, so this may be a read error. The genes are TRBV30 and TRBJ1-2; D not resolved. The CDR3 loop spans 12 amino acids. V was pared by 2 bases and J by 8 bases, with 12 bases between. Per the germline V gene, CDR1 is GTSNPN and CDR2 is SVGIG (reference sequence). The DNA of the CDR3 is TGTGCCTGGAGTCACAACAGCGAGGGCTACACCTTC. Protein product: CAWSHNSEGYTF.

V usage is TRBV6-1 and J usage is TRBJ2-3; D gene uncertain. Trimming removed 7 bases from V and 2 bases from J, with 13 bases in between. This CDR3 has 14 residues. Per germline, CDR1 MNHNS and CDR2 SASEGT. CDR3 amino acids: CASIVGPFTDTQYF. Written as DNA, the CDR3 is TGTGCCAGCATTGTCGGGCCTTTCACAGATACGCAGTATTTT.

A remark on this clonotype: Just one base apart from a much larger clone, this may be a read error. The rearrangement links TRBV2 to TRBJ2-1; no definite D call. The last part of the DNA fits TRBJ2-7 better; the J call may be wrong. CDR3 length: 13 residues. Looked up from germline, CDR1 is SNHLY and CDR2 is FYNNEI. CDR3 loop: CASRESSYNEQYF. CDR3 in DNA: TGTGCCAGCAGGGAGAGCTCCTACAATGAGCAGTACTTC.

This clonotype was recorded a few times. V is TRBV27 and J is TRBJ2-1; TRBD2 matches at 8 bases. Germline CDR1 reads MNHEY; CDR2 reads SMNVEV (reference sequence). The CDR3 sequence is 17 residues long. The V and J ends lost 5 bases and 6 bases, in that order; junction bases with no gene match: 15. CDR3 amino acids: CASSPSLLSSGLNEQFF. CDR3 in DNA: TGTGCCAGCAGTCCTTCGCTCTTGTCTAGCGGGCTCAATGAGCAGTTCTTC.

This chain connects TRBV7-9 to TRBJ1-5; tentative D call: TRBD1 (6 bases). This CDR3 has 13 residues. V was trimmed by 5 bases and J by 6 bases, leaving 11 bases between them. The germline gives CDR1 SEHNR, CDR2 FQNEAQ (reference sequence). The CDR3 is CASSGTGTQPQHF. CDR3 DNA: TGTGCCAGCAGCGGTACAGGGACTCAGCCCCAGCATTTT.

The rearrangement joins TRBV25-1 to TRBJ2-7; D assignment may be TRBD1 or TRBD2 (5 bases each). CDR3 length: 15 residues. The germline gives CDR1 MGHDK, CDR2 SYGVNS. The V end lost 6 bases, the J end lost 4 bases, and 19 bases lay between the germline ends. CDR3 region: CASSGGTDYWYEQYF. For the CDR3, the DNA is TGTGCCAGCAGCGGTGGGACGGATTACTGGTACGAGCAGTACTTC.

There are a few counts of this clonotype. This chain links TRBV7-2 with TRBJ2-3; 16 nucleotides agree with TRBD2. The CDR3 has 16 amino acids. The germline V gene encodes CDR1 SGHTA and CDR2 FQGNSA. J lost 4 bases, V lost 7 bases, and 5 bases had no gene match. CDR3 DNA sequence: TGTGCCAGCACCCGGGGACTAGCGGGGGGGCCAGATACGCAGTATTTT. It translates to CASTRGLAGGPDTQYF.

A note on this clonotype: Compared with germline, one end of the junction differs, possibly owing to a read error. V usage is TRBV12-3 or TRBV12-4 and J usage is TRBJ1-6; D is unresolved. The CDR3 runs 15 residues. The CDR3 DNA reads TGTGCCAGCAGAGATAGGAAGTCGACCTATTCACCCCCCCACTTT. Its protein is CASRDRKSTYSPPHF.

As to this clonotype: The junction shows a germline mismatch at one end, possibly a read error. The chain is built from TRBV4-1 and TRBJ2-7; D is ambiguous. Germline CDR1 reads MGHRA; CDR2 reads YSYEKL. The CDR3 has 14 amino acids. The CDR3 bases are TGCCCCAGCAGCCCCAAGGTGTCAGTTCGCGAGCAGTACTTC. It encodes CPSSPKVSVREQYF.

The V gene is TRBV7-2, the J gene TRBJ1-1, with D possibly TRBD1 on 5 matching bases. Trimming pared 3 bases from V and 13 bases from J, leaving 18 bases between. CDR1 SGHTA and CDR2 FQGNSA come from the germline V gene. This CDR3 is 13 amino acids long. In nucleotides, the CDR3 is TGTGCCAGCAGCTTCTTCGGGGCAAGCGGGGTTTTCTTT. Protein: CASSFFGASGVFF.

The V gene is TRBV9, the J gene TRBJ1-2, with 7 bases lining up with TRBD1. CDR3 length: 16 amino acids. CDR1 is SGDLS, CDR2 YYNGEE, per germline. With V trimmed by 0 bases and J by 4 bases, 9 bases remained unmatched. The CDR3 reads CASSVAAQGSGYGYTF. For the CDR3, the DNA is TGTGCCAGCAGCGTAGCCGCACAGGGGTCGGGCTATGGCTACACCTTC.

This clonotype was picked up many times. This chain uses TRBV2 with TRBJ2-4; possible D gene TRBD2, 5 bases. The CDR3 runs to 15 residues. V shed 6 bases and J shed 1 base, with 13 bases lying between them. Germline CDR1 reads SNHLY; CDR2 reads FYNNEI. In DNA, the CDR3 is TGTGCCAGCAGCCCTCGGGCGGGTGCCAAAAACATTCAGTACTTC. Encoded protein: CASSPRAGAKNIQYF.

This clonotype was detected only a few times. The chain combines TRBV4-2 with TRBJ2-7; D gene uncertain. The CDR3 sequence is 15 residues long. The germline gives CDR1 LGHNA, CDR2 YNFKEQ. The V end was cut by 0 bases, the J end by 6 bases, with 15 bases between. CDR3 coding DNA: TGTGCCAGCAGCCAAGATGGCCCCCAACTCTCCGAGCAGTACTTC. It codes for CASSQDGPQLSEQYF.

The chain couples TRBV7-8 to TRBJ2-1, with 7 bases fitting TRBD2. The germline V gene has CDR1 SGHVS and CDR2 FQNEAQ. V dropped 5 bases and J dropped 10; count of bases not matched to a gene: 11. This CDR3 is 14 amino acids long. This chain's CDR3 is CASSPPGGNREQFF. The DNA for the CDR3 is TGTGCCAGCAGCCCACCGGGGGGAAACCGCGAGCAGTTCTTC.

This clonotype has a handful of counts. The V gene is TRBV20-1, the J gene TRBJ1-1, with D unclear. The germline V gene encodes CDR1 DFQATT and CDR2 SNEGSKA (reference sequence). V was shortened by 0 bases and J by 8 bases, with 10 bases between the two germline ends. There are 12 residues in the CDR3. In nucleotides, the CDR3 is TGCAGTGCTAGAGATCGCGTGATCGAAGCTTTCTTT. Translated, it gives CSARDRVIEAFF.

The chain joins TRBV20-1 to TRBJ2-3, with 8 bases aligning to TRBD2. Germline CDR1 DFQATT, CDR2 SNEGSKA (reference sequence). CDR3 size: 16 residues. J lost 0 bases, V lost 7 bases, and 12 bases had no gene match. The CDR3 protein is CSVRGAGEKSTDTQYF. The CDR3 nucleotides read TGCAGTGTTCGGGGAGCGGGAGAGAAAAGCACAGATACGCAGTATTTT.

This clonotype was seen a few times. The chain links TRBV3-1 to TRBJ2-3; D is ambiguous. V was cut by 0 bases and J by 6 bases, with 10 bases left in between. CDR3 length: 14 residues. Germline lookup yields CDR1 LGHDT and CDR2 YNNKEL (reference sequence). CDR3 region: CASSQDSSGDTQYF. The CDR3, as DNA: TGTGCCAGCAGCCAAGATTCCAGTGGCGATACGCAGTATTTT.

This chain joins TRBV27 and TRBJ1-2; D gene ambiguous. The germline V and J ends were trimmed by 0 bases and 6 bases, with 8 bases remaining between them. Looked up from germline, CDR1 is MNHEY and CDR2 is SMNVEV (reference sequence). CDR3 size: 13 residues. DNA of the CDR3: TGTGCCAGCAGTTTATCGTACTTTAATGGCTACACCTTC. Translation gives CASSLSYFNGYTF.

This clonotype occurred a few times. The rearrangement uses TRBV20-1 and TRBJ2-1; D might be TRBD2 (7 bases). This CDR3 spans 18 amino acids. V shed 2 bases and J shed 9 bases, with 29 bases lying between them. The germline V gene has CDR1 DFQATT and CDR2 SNEGSKA (reference sequence). CDR3 in amino acids: CSARKARGGVAAGPEQFF. The CDR3 DNA reads as TGCAGTGCTAGAAAAGCTAGGGGGGGCGTAGCAGCGGGACCTGAGCAGTTCTTC.

The J gene is TRBJ1-1, the V gene TRBV3-1; a possible D gene is TRBD1 (5 bases). The germline V gene has CDR1 LGHDT and CDR2 YNNKEL (reference sequence). The V and J ends lost 2 bases and 10 bases respectively, with 11 bases between them. This CDR3 is 12 amino acids long. Here the CDR3 DNA reads TGTGCCAGCAGCCAACGGGAGAGGGGAGCTTTCTTT. It translates to CASSQRERGAFF.

This clonotype was found many times. The V call is TRBV4-1, the J call TRBJ2-7; 10 nucleotides line up with TRBD2. Germline CDR1 is MGHRA and CDR2 is YSYEKL. The J segment lost 7 bases and the V segment lost 3 bases, leaving 9 bases of the junction unmatched. The CDR3 loop spans 15 amino acids. In DNA form, the CDR3 reads TGCGCCAGCAGCCATTGGACTAGCGGCGAAGGGGAGCAGTACTTC. Translated: CASSHWTSGEGEQYF.

The chain combines TRBV20-1 with TRBJ1-5, with a weak D call TRBD1 (6 bases). The V gene's germline CDR1 is DFQATT and CDR2 SNEGSKA (reference sequence). V lost 6 bases and J 0 bases, leaving 12 bases between the germline ends. The CDR3 length is 14 residues. CDR3 in DNA: TGCAGTGCCTTAAACAGGGCTAGCAATCAGCCCCAGCATTTT. Residues: CSALNRASNQPQHF.

This clonotype was picked up a small number of times. The V call is TRBV6-1, the J call TRBJ2-1; 7 positions agree with TRBD2. With V trimmed by 6 bases and J by 4 bases, 15 bases remained unmatched. Germline V gene sequence: CDR1 MNHNS, CDR2 SASEGT. CDR3 size: 17 residues. CDR3 DNA sequence: TGTGCCAGCAGGTCCGGGACTGGCGGGGGTTATTACAATGAGCAGTTCTTC. The encoded protein is CASRSGTGGGYYNEQFF.

The chain employs TRBV6-1 and TRBJ2-2, with D possibly TRBD2 on 6 matching bases. Germline loops: CDR1 MNHNS, CDR2 SASEGT. There are 13 residues in the CDR3. The germline V and J ends were trimmed by 7 bases and 7 bases, with 13 bases remaining between them. As DNA, the CDR3 is TGTGCCAGCAAGGTCGGGGGAGTCGGGGAGCTGTTTTTT. This codes for CASKVGGVGELFF.

This clonotype was recorded once. The CDR3 region has the DNA TGTGCCAGCAGAAGGGAGTATGGCAATCAGCCCCAGCATTTT. It codes for CASRREYGNQPQHF. This chain joins TRBV28 and TRBJ1-5; no reliable D call. The germline V gene encodes CDR1 MDHEN and CDR2 SYDVKM. Trimming left V 6 bases short and J 2 bases short, with 11 bases between. This CDR3 is 14 amino acids long.